This TCR beta chain was sequenced in a study of cytomegalovirus exposure and HLA in healthy donors. Study observations and caveats: In a later analysis, TCR beta V- and J-gene trimming was associated with a missense DCLRE1C variant.

PCR amplification relied on 60 Vbeta primers (plus 13 Jbeta primers). Clones were read by immunoSEQ multiplex PCR, and TCRdb kept only the in-frame ones, dropping some. The repertoire holds 130,000 to 150,000 clones, with 80% to 85% as singletons. With regard to this clone: Its antigen is not identified.

The ends lost 4 bases at V and 3 bases at J; junction bases unmatched: 12. Germline CDR1 MDHEN, CDR2 SYDVKM. CDR3 length: 18 residues. The sequenced sample was PBMCs. The receptor's source is a woman aged 25 to 39 in good health and CMV-seronegative. The J gene is TRBJ2-6, the V gene TRBV28, with TRBD1 identical over 7 bases. The CDR3 loop reads CASSSGQFMLVGANVLTF. In DNA form, the CDR3 reads TGTGCCAGCAGTTCGGGACAGTTCATGCTGGTTGGGGCCAACGTCCTGACTTTC.